The clone carrying this T cell receptor (beta chain) was seen at least ten times. The entry originates in a study of T cells in Graves' hyperthyroidism and ophthalmopathy. The CDR3 has 13 residues. Germline CDR1 MNHEY, CDR2 SVGAGI. V was clipped by 8 bases and J by 4 bases, with 14 bases between them. Regions amplified from RNA transcripts were the TCR beta CDR3 regions. Primed by the HTBI set, a first-round RT-PCR was run on the TCR CDR3. TCRdb re-called the multiplex PCR reads through MiXCR, storing one row per CDR3 protein. The top ten clones hold 11% of a sample with roughly 500,000 distinct CDR3 sequences, around 22% of them seen once.

The TCR sequence derives from a woman aged 30 to 39 with Graves' ophthalmopathy. The V gene is TRBV6-5, the J gene TRBJ1-1, with no clear D. The sequenced sample was blood. CDR3 in DNA: TGTGCCAGCCGAGTAGGGCCAGCCACTGAAGCTTTCTTT. It codes for CASRVGPATEAFF.